This T cell receptor beta chain is from a study of cytomegalovirus exposure and HLA in healthy donors. Study conclusions and caveats: For most TCR beta V segments, an earlier analysis put the productive rate at about 90% or about 30% of the time. Some V segments, including TRBV6-2 and TRBV6-3, were excluded as indistinguishable. When a later analysis was performed, an Asian-associated ancestry cluster reportedly had fewer N-insertions than the roughly 690-donor mean.

The PCR ran on 60 Vbeta and 13 Jbeta primers. The table came from immunoSEQ multiplex PCR; TCRdb's copy has only in-frame clones and leaves some out. The sample holds about 300,000 clones, roughly 90% seen once. Concerning this clone itself: What it binds is unknown.

Germline values: CDR1 SQVTM, CDR2 ANQGSEA. Trimming left V 3 bases short and J 8 bases short, with 14 bases between. This CDR3 spans 13 amino acids. Sequencing was performed on PBMCs. This sequence joins TRBV29-1 and TRBJ2-1, with D unclear. The sequence was collected from a man aged 35 to 55 in good health and CMV-seropositive. Here the CDR3 reads CSVEADPSDEQFF. DNA of the CDR3: TGCAGCGTTGAGGCAGACCCGAGCGATGAGCAGTTCTTC.